The clone carrying this T cell receptor (beta chain) was seen a few times. This specimen comes from a study of T cells in tuberculosis. Across the whole study: A South African cohort included IGRA-negative adolescents, latently infected IGRA-positive adolescents and adults with active tuberculosis.

CDR3 length equals 13 residues. Germline CDR1 reads MNHNY; CDR2 reads SVGAGI (reference sequence). J lost 5 bases, V lost 8 bases, and 7 bases had no gene match. The time point here: new active TB diagnosis, blood taken before or within 7 days of starting treatment. HIV-seronegative South African adults aged 18 years or older had newly diagnosed active tuberculosis. TCRdb's copy holds only in-frame clones and misses some; the assay was immunoSEQ multiplex PCR. Of fewer than 35,000 clones listed, approximately 85% are singletons. This sequence was found in an adult with tuberculosis. This chain links TRBV6-6 with TRBJ2-7; 9 bases agree with TRBD1. Here the sequenced sample was PBMCs, taken at tuberculosis diagnosis. CDR3 in DNA: TGTGCCAGCGGAAGCACAGGGGGCGACGAGCAGTACTTC. It is translated as CASGSTGGDEQYF.